This passage covers 9 T cell receptor beta chains from one sample sequenced in a study of cytomegalovirus exposure and HLA in healthy donors. 60 Vbeta and 13 Jbeta primers were used in PCR. TCRdb's copy holds only in-frame clones and misses some; the assay was immunoSEQ multiplex PCR. Of over 100,000 clones in the sample, less than 90% were seen once. The sample consisted of PBMCs. These receptors were taken from a man in his forties in good health and CMV-seronegative.

The chain combines TRBV10-2 with TRBJ1-2; the D gene is possibly TRBD1 (5 bases). The germline V gene encodes CDR1 WSHSY and CDR2 SAAADI. The CDR3 sequence is 13 residues long. V dropped 2 bases and J dropped 6 bases, with 10 bases sitting between them. The CDR3 here is CASSERQQDGYTF. The CDR3 coding sequence is TGCGCCAGCAGTGAGAGACAGCAAGATGGCTACACCTTC.

The chain couples TRBV5-6 to TRBJ1-2; 12 nucleotides match TRBD1. Germline V gene sequence: CDR1 SGHDT, CDR2 YYEEEE. CDR3 length equals 16 residues. With 2 bases clipped from V and 8 bases from J, the junction kept 10 bases outside the gene matches. The CDR3 DNA is TGTGCCAGCAGCTTAAACCCCGGGACAGGGGGCCGAGGCTACACCTTC. Its protein is CASSLNPGTGGRGYTF.

There are a few counts of this clone. J is TRBJ1-1 and V is TRBV27; D ambiguous. V was clipped by 2 bases and J by 7 bases, with 11 bases between them. This CDR3 is 13 amino acids long. Germline V gene sequence: CDR1 MNHEY, CDR2 SMNVEV (reference sequence). This CDR3 is CASSLGIAGEAFF. CDR3 in DNA: TGTGCCAGCAGTTTAGGTATCGCGGGTGAAGCTTTCTTT.

The rearrangement joins TRBV19 to TRBJ1-6, with D possibly being TRBD1 (6 bases). The ends were cut back, 1 base at V and 8 bases at J, with 15 bases in the middle. Germline V gives CDR1 LNHDA, CDR2 SQIVND (reference sequence). This CDR3 is 16 amino acids long. The CDR3 DNA follows: TGTGCCAGTAGTATAGGGTCGGGCAGGGGTGATTCACCCCTCCACTTT. As protein: CASSIGSGRGDSPLHF.

J is TRBJ1-1 and V is TRBV5-8; perhaps TRBD1 as D (6 bases). Germline assignment: CDR1 SGHTS and CDR2 YDEGEE. The CDR3 extends over 15 amino acids. Trimming took 7 bases from V and 0 from J, leaving 16 bases between them. The CDR3 region is CASHQRQDMNTEAFF. The CDR3 DNA reads as TGTGCCAGCCACCAAAGACAGGACATGAACACTGAAGCTTTCTTT.

The chain carries TRBV6-4 and TRBJ2-7; the D gene is possibly TRBD2 (5 bases). This CDR3 spans 13 amino acids. CDR1 is MRHNA, CDR2 SNTAGT, per germline. Trimming took 6 bases from V and 3 from J, leaving 12 bases between them. CDR3: CASSPGSGYEQYF. CDR3 coding DNA: TGTGCCAGCAGCCCGGGGTCTGGCTACGAGCAGTACTTC.

The CDR3 sequence: CASSQASGAPSYNEQFF. The CDR3 DNA follows: TGTGCCAGCAGCCAGGCGAGCGGGGCGCCCTCCTACAATGAGCAGTTCTTC. The chain recombines TRBV4-2 with TRBJ2-1, with 7 bases fitting TRBD2. Trimming removed 3 bases from V and 0 bases from J; junction bases left unmatched: 8. Germline CDR1 reads LGHNA; CDR2 reads YNFKEQ. The CDR3 has 17 amino acids.

The chain links TRBV6-6 to TRBJ2-7, with 11 bases lining up with TRBD1. Germline CDR1 MNHNY, CDR2 SVGAGI (reference sequence). The CDR3 is 15 residues long. The V segment lost 0 bases and the J segment 3 bases; nucleotides outside the gene matches: 1. In nucleotides, the CDR3 is TGTGCCAGCAGTTACTCCGGGACAGGGGGCTACGAGCAGTACTTC. Amino acid sequence: CASSYSGTGGYEQYF.

As regards this clone: This specimen includes other DNA sequences encoding the same CDR3. The chain couples TRBV9 to TRBJ2-1, with TRBD2 matching over 8 bases. The CDR3 spans 16 residues. The trim removed 0 bases at V and 3 bases at J, leaving 5 bases unmatched. CDR1 is SGDLS, CDR2 YYNGEE, per germline. For the CDR3, the DNA is TGTGCCAGCAGCGTAGCTCCGGGGGGGAACTACAATGAGCAGTTCTTC. Translated: CASSVAPGGNYNEQFF.